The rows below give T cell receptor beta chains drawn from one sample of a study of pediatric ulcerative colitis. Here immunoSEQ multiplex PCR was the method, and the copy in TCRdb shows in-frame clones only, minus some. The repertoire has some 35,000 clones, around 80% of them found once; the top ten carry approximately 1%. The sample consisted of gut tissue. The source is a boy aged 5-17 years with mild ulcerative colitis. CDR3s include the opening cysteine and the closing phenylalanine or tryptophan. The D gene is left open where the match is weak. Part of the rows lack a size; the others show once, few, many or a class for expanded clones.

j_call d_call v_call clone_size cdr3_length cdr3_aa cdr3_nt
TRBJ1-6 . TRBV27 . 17 CASSPGLRESFIRSLHF TGTGCCAGCAGTCCGGGGCTAAGGGAGAGCTTTATCCGATCCCTCCACTTT
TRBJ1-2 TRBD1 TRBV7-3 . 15 CASSLRGPGGGHYTF TGTGCCAGCAGCTTAAGGGGCCCAGGGGGAGGGCACTACACCTTC
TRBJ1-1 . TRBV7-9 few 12 CASSFDGTEAFF TGTGCCAGCAGCTTCGACGGAACTGAAGCTTTCTTT
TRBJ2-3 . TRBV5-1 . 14 CASSLAGGTDTQYF TGCGCCAGCAGCTTGGCCGGTGGCACAGATACGCAGTATTTT
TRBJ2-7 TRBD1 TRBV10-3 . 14 CAIRRGQGVFEQYF TGTGCCATCAGGAGAGGACAGGGGGTCTTCGAGCAGTACTTC
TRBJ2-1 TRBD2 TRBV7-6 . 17 CASSLIGSGGTANEQFF TGTGCCAGCAGCTTAATAGGTAGCGGGGGGACCGCCAATGAGCAGTTCTTC
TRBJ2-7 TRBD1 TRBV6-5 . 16 CASSYYGRDRVYEQYF TGTGCCAGCAGTTACTACGGCCGGGACAGGGTCTACGAGCAGTACTTC
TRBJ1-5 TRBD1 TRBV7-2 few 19 CASSLALTGGEAINQPQHF TGTGCCAGCAGCTTAGCACTGACAGGGGGCGAGGCGATCAATCAGCCCCAGCATTTT
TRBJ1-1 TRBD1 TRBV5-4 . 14 CASSRTGGRPEAFF TGTGCCAGCAGCAGGACAGGGGGAAGGCCTGAAGCTTTCTTT
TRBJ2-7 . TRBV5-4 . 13 CASSFTGTQGQYF TGTGCCAGCAGCTTCACAGGGACTCAGGGGCAGTACTTC
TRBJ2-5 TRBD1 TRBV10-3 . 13 CAISPDRQETQYF TGTGCCATCAGTCCGGACAGGCAAGAGACCCAGTACTTC
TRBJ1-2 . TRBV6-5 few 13 CASSYRLGYGYTF TGTGCCAGCAGTTATCGCCTGGGGTATGGCTACACCTTC
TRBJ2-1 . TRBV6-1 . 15 CASSEWYRVRDEQFF TGTGCCAGCAGTGAATGGTACAGGGTTAGGGATGAGCAGTTCTTC
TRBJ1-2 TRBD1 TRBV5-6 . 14 CASSGTGTVYGYTF TGTGCCAGCAGCGGGACAGGGACAGTTTATGGCTACACCTTC
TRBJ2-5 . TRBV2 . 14 CASSDIVRGGTQYF TGTGCCAGCAGTGATATAGTTAGGGGAGGGACCCAGTACTTC
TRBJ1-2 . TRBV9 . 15 CASSVGRAGNYGYTF TGTGCCAGCAGCGTAGGACGGGCGGGAAACTATGGCTACACCTTC
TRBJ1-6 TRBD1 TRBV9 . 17 CASSEQGASNYNSPLHF TGTGCCAGCAGCGAACAGGGGGCGTCAAACTATAATTCACCCCTCCACTTT
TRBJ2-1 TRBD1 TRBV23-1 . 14 CASSHPDRDNEQFF TGCGCCAGCAGTCACCCGGACAGGGACAATGAGCAGTTCTTC
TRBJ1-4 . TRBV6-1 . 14 CASSGGGRDEKLFF TGTGCCAGCAGTGGCGGGGGGCGTGATGAAAAACTGTTTTTT
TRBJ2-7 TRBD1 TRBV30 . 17 CAWSVGTWDRPTLEQYF TGTGCCTGGAGTGTGGGTACGTGGGACAGACCGACGCTCGAGCAGTACTTC
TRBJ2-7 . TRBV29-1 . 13 CSVVSRGRYEQYF TGCAGCGTTGTGAGCAGGGGAAGGTACGAGCAGTACTTC
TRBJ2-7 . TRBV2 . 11 CASSEYSEQYF TGTGCCAGCAGTGAGTATTCCGAGCAGTACTTC
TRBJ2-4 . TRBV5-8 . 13 CASSLVEKNIQYF TGTGCCAGCAGCTTGGTCGAAAAAAACATTCAGTACTTC
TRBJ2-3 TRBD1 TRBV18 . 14 CASSQGTGGDTQYF TGTGCCAGCTCACAGGGGACAGGGGGAGATACGCAGTATTTT
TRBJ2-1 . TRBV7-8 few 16 CASSFLRHSSYNEQFF TGTGCCAGCAGCTTTTTACGCCACAGCTCCTACAATGAGCAGTTCTTC
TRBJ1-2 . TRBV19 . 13 CASSIIRGESYTF TGTGCCAGTAGTATAATCCGCGGGGAGAGCTACACCTTC